Each of the 3 T cell receptor beta chains below was sequenced from the same sample in a study of cytomegalovirus exposure and HLA in healthy donors. Using immunoSEQ multiplex PCR, the repertoire was profiled, and TCRdb retains in-frame clones only, with some absent. Of roughly 330,000 clones detected, approximately 90% appear once; the ten largest clones hold more than 0.9%. The sequenced material came from PBMCs. Receptor source: a woman under 40 in good health and CMV-seropositive.

This clone has just a few counts. The chain joins TRBV10-3 to TRBJ1-5; D is possibly TRBD1 (5 bases). V dropped 2 bases and J dropped 4 bases, with 12 bases sitting between them. The length of the CDR3 is 15 residues. Germline V gene lookup returns CDR1 ENHRY and CDR2 SYGVKD. The CDR3 loop is CAISEGGQGNQPQHF. CDR3 sequence (DNA): TGTGCCATCAGTGAGGGGGGTCAGGGTAATCAGCCCCAGCATTTT.

This chain connects TRBV5-1 to TRBJ2-3, with 9 bases that match TRBD1. This CDR3 has 15 residues. The germline gives CDR1 SGHRS, CDR2 YFSETQ. V shed 4 bases, J shed 2 bases, and the junction held 5 bases outside the gene matches. The CDR3 is CASSPGTGITDTQYF. In DNA form, the CDR3 reads TGCGCCAGCAGCCCGGGGACAGGGATCACAGATACGCAGTATTTT.

This chain connects TRBV27 to TRBJ2-5; D might be TRBD2 (6 bases). Per germline, CDR1 MNHEY and CDR2 SMNVEV (reference sequence). V lost 1 base and J lost 2, with 8 bases in between. CDR3 length: 14 amino acids. CDR3 amino acids: CASSLWGVQETQYF. The CDR3 bases are TGTGCCAGCAGTTTATGGGGGGTTCAAGAGACCCAGTACTTC.